This TCR beta chain is from a study of T cell responses to AZD1222 COVID-19 vaccine. Findings and caveats of the study: Across the whole spike, CD4 TCRs peaked at regions 160-218 and 743-854. It was only after the peak T cell response that any repertoires were sampled. Clonal diversity was possibly underestimated, and white British individuals and females predominated among donors. Vaccination with two AZD1222 doses was followed by a rise in Spike-specific TCR breadth and depth.

There are 17 residues in the CDR3. V was trimmed by 2 bases and J by 2 bases, leaving 16 bases between them. The germline V gene encodes CDR1 MNHNS and CDR2 SASEGT. TCRdb's table, derived via immunoSEQ multiplex PCR, lists solely in-frame clones and lacks some. The sample holds around 99,000 clones, approximately 94% seen once. As regards this clone: Antigen unknown.

The starting material was peripheral blood, obtained on day 0 of AZD1222 vaccination. The chain combines TRBV6-1 with TRBJ1-5; D ambiguous. The TCR comes from an adult in good health. The DNA of the CDR3 is TGTGCCAGCAGTGAAATCTCGGGGAGGTACGGCAATCAGCCCCAGCATTTT. It is translated as CASSEISGRYGNQPQHF.